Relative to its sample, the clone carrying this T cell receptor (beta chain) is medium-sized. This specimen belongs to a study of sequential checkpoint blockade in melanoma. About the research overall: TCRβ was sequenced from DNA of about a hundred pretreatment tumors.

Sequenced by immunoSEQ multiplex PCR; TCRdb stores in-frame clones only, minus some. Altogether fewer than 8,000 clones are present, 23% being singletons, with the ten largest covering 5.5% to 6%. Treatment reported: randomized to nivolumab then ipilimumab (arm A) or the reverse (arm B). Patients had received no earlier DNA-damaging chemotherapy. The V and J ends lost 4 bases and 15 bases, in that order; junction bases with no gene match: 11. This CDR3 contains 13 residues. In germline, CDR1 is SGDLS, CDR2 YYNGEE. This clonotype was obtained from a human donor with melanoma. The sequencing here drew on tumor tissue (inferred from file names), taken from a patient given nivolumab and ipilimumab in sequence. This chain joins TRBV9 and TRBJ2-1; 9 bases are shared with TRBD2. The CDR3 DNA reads TGTGCCAGCAGCCCAGAACCTAGCGGGGTTCCGTTCTTC. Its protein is CASSPEPSGVPFF.